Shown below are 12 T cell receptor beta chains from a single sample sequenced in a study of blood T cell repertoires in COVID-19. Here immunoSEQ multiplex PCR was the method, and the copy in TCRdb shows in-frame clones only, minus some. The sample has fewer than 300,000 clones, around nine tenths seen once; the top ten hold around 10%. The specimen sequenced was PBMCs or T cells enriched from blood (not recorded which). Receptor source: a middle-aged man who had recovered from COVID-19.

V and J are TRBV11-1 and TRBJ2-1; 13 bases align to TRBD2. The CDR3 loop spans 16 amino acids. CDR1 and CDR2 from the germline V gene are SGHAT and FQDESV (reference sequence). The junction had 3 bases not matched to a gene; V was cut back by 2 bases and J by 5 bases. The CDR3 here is CASSLLGLAGDNEQFF. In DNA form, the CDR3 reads TGTGCCAGCAGCTTATTAGGACTAGCGGGGGACAATGAGCAGTTCTTC.

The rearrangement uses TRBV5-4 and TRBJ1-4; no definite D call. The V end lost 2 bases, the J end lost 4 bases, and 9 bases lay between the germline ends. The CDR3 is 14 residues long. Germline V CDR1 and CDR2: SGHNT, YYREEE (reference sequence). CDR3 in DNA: TGTGCCAGCAGCTTCGTCGGAGGTAATGAAAAACTGTTTTTT. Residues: CASSFVGGNEKLFF.

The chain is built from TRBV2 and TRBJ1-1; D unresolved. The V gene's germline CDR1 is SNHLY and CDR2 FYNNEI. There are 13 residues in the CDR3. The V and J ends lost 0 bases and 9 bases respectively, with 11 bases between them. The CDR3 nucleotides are TGTGCCAGCAGTGAAGCATGGAGGACCAAAGCTTTCTTT. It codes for CASSEAWRTKAFF.

This chain's CDR3 is CASRRDWNSPLHF. Here the CDR3 DNA reads TGTGCCAGCAGGCGGGACTGGAATTCACCCCTCCACTTT. V gene TRBV5-8 combines with J gene TRBJ1-6; possible D gene TRBD1, 5 bases. This CDR3 is built from 13 residues. V lost 5 bases and J lost 7, with 10 bases in between. Germline V gives CDR1 SGHTS, CDR2 YDEGEE.

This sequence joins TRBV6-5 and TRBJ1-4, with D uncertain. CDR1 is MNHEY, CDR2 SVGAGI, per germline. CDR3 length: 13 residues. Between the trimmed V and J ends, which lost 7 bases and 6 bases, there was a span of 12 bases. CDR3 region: CASTTDTYEKLFF. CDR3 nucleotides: TGTGCCAGCACTACCGACACGTATGAAAAACTGTTTTTT.

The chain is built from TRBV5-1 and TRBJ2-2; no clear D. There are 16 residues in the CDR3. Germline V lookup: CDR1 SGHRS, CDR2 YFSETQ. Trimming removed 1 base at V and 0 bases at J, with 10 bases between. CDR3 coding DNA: TGCGCCAGCAGCTTGCGGCAGGTAGCGAACACCGGGGAGCTGTTTTTT. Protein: CASSLRQVANTGELFF. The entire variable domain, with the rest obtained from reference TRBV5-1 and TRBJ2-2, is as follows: KAGVTQTPRYLIKTRGQQVTLSCSPISGHRSVSWYQQTPGQGLQFLFEYFSETQRNKGNFPGRFSGRQFSNSRSEMNVSTLELGDSALYLCASSLRQVANTGELFFGEGSRLTVL.

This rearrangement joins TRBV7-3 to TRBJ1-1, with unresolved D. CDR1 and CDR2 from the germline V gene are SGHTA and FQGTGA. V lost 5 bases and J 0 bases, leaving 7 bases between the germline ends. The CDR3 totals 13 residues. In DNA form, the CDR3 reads TGTGCCAGCAGCCGTACAGTGAACACTGAAGCTTTCTTT. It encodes CASSRTVNTEAFF.

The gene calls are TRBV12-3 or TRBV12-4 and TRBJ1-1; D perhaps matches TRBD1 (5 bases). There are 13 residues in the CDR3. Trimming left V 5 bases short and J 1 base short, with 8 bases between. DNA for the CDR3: TGTGCCAGCAGTCGGACACCGAACACTGAAGCTTTCTTT. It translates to CASSRTPNTEAFF.

CDR3 in amino acids: CASSERGPRNQPQHF. CDR3 nucleotides: TGTGCCAGCAGTGAGAGAGGGCCTCGTAATCAGCCCCAGCATTTT. The chain employs TRBV2 and TRBJ1-5; D unresolved. The V gene lost 3 bases and the J gene lost 4 bases, with 13 bases spanning the gap. CDR3 length equals 15 residues. Germline loops: CDR1 SNHLY, CDR2 FYNNEI.

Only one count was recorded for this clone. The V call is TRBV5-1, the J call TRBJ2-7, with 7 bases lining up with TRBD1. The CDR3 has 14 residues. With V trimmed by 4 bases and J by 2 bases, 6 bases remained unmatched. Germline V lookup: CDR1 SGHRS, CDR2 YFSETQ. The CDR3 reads CASSISTGPYEQYF. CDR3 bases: TGCGCCAGCAGCATTTCGACAGGGCCCTACGAGCAGTACTTC.

The CDR3 region is CASSLSYNQPQHF. The DNA of the CDR3 is TGTGCCAGCAGCTTGTCCTATAATCAGCCCCAGCATTTT. The chain is built from TRBV7-2 and TRBJ1-5; the D is unclear. V was clipped by 3 bases and J by 4 bases, with 7 bases between them. The CDR3 contains 13 residues. CDR1 is SGHTA, CDR2 FQGNSA, per germline.

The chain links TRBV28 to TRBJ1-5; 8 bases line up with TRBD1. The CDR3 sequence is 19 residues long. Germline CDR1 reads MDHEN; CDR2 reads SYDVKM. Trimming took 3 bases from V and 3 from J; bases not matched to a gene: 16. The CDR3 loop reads CASSLDPEMTGETNQPQHF. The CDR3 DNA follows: TGTGCCAGCAGTTTGGATCCTGAGATGACAGGGGAAACCAATCAGCCCCAGCATTTT.